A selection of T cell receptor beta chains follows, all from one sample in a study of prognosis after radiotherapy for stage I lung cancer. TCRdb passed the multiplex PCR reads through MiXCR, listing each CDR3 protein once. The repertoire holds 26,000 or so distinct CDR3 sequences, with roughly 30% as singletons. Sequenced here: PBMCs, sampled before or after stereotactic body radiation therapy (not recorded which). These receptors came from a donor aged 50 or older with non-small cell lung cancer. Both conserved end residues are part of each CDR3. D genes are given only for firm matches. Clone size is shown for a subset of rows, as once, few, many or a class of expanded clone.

cdr3_nt: TGTGCCAGCAGGGGGGGGCTTTCCTACACTGAAGCTTTCTTT
cdr3_aa: CASRGGLSYTEAFF
j_call: TRBJ1-1
v_call: TRBV12-3/TRBV12-4
clone_size: many
d_call: .

cdr3_nt: TGTGCCAGCAGTGAGAATGTCCCGTCCACTGAAGCTTTCTTT
cdr3_aa: CASSENVPSTEAFF
j_call: TRBJ1-1
v_call: TRBV2
clone_size: many
d_call: .

cdr3_nt: TGTGCCAGCAAGGATGACAGGGGAAACTCTGGGGCCAACGTCCTGACTTTC
cdr3_aa: CASKDDRGNSGANVLTF
j_call: TRBJ2-6
v_call: TRBV6-5
clone_size: many
d_call: TRBD1

cdr3_nt: TGCAGTGCCCAGGACGCTCACCAAGAGACCCAGTACTTC
cdr3_aa: CSAQDAHQETQYF
j_call: TRBJ2-5
v_call: TRBV20-1
clone_size: .
d_call: .

cdr3_nt: TGTGCCAGCAGCGTAGCTCCGCGGCGAGGGGTCACCGGGGAGCTGTTTTTT
cdr3_aa: CASSVAPRRGVTGELFF
j_call: TRBJ2-2
v_call: TRBV9
clone_size: many
d_call: .

cdr3_nt: TGTGCCAGCTCACCCGCAGACAGGGACACTGAAGCTTTCTTT
cdr3_aa: CASSPADRDTEAFF
j_call: TRBJ1-1
v_call: TRBV18
clone_size: many
d_call: TRBD1

cdr3_nt: TGTGCCAGTGCCGATGGGGGGGGGGAGACCCAGTACTTC
cdr3_aa: CASADGGGETQYF
j_call: TRBJ2-5
v_call: TRBV2
clone_size: many
d_call: TRBD2

cdr3_nt: TGCAGTGCCTTACGGGGGGAGAATGGCTACACCTTC
cdr3_aa: CSALRGENGYTF
j_call: TRBJ1-2
v_call: TRBV20-1
clone_size: many
d_call: .

cdr3_nt: TGTGCCAGCAGCCAAGATACCCTTAGCGGGGGCTACAATGAGCAGTTCTTC
cdr3_aa: CASSQDTLSGGYNEQFF
j_call: TRBJ2-1
v_call: TRBV14
clone_size: many
d_call: TRBD2

cdr3_nt: TGTGCCAGCAGCGCATTCCCGGGGGGTAGCTCCTACAATGAGCAGTTCTTC
cdr3_aa: CASSAFPGGSSYNEQFF
j_call: TRBJ2-1
v_call: TRBV9
clone_size: many
d_call: TRBD2

cdr3_nt: TGTGCCAGCAGCTCGGGACGACCGTGGACTGAAGCTTTCTTT
cdr3_aa: CASSSGRPWTEAFF
j_call: TRBJ1-1
v_call: TRBV11-2
clone_size: many
d_call: .

cdr3_nt: TGTGCCAGCAGCCGGGACACACATAGCAATCAGCCCCAGCATTTT
cdr3_aa: CASSRDTHSNQPQHF
j_call: TRBJ1-5
v_call: TRBV28
clone_size: many
d_call: .

cdr3_nt: TGTGCCACCAGTGATCCGGGACTAGGGGAATACGAGCAGTACTTC
cdr3_aa: CATSDPGLGEYEQYF
j_call: TRBJ2-7
v_call: TRBV24-1
clone_size: many
d_call: TRBD2

cdr3_nt: TGTGCCAGCAGTTATATGAGACAGGGGACCCCCACGAACACTGAAGCTTTCTTT
cdr3_aa: CASSYMRQGTPTNTEAFF
j_call: TRBJ1-1
v_call: TRBV6-5
clone_size: many
d_call: TRBD1

cdr3_nt: TGTGCCAGCAGCCAACAGGGGGCGCTCATATATGGCTACACCTTC
cdr3_aa: CASSQQGALIYGYTF
j_call: TRBJ1-2
v_call: TRBV28
clone_size: many
d_call: TRBD1

cdr3_nt: TGTGCCAGCAGTCTCGGACTAGCGGGAACCGAGCAGTACTTC
cdr3_aa: CASSLGLAGTEQYF
j_call: TRBJ2-7
v_call: TRBV28
clone_size: many
d_call: TRBD2

cdr3_nt: TGTGCCAGCAGTTTGGGACTAGCGGCTAGCACAGATACGCAGTATTTT
cdr3_aa: CASSLGLAASTDTQYF
j_call: TRBJ2-3
v_call: TRBV27
clone_size: .
d_call: TRBD2

cdr3_nt: TGTGCCACTCGGACAGGGGAAAATCAGCCCCAGCATTTT
cdr3_aa: CATRTGENQPQHF
j_call: TRBJ1-5
v_call: TRBV6-1
clone_size: many
d_call: TRBD1

cdr3_nt: TGTGCCAGCAGTCCGGTAACAGGGGTACATCGCGGCTACACCTTC
cdr3_aa: CASSPVTGVHRGYTF
j_call: TRBJ1-2
v_call: TRBV28
clone_size: few
d_call: TRBD1

cdr3_nt: TGTGCCAGCAGCCGGACAGGGGGCTCTGGCTACACCTTC
cdr3_aa: CASSRTGGSGYTF
j_call: TRBJ1-2
v_call: TRBV28
clone_size: many
d_call: TRBD1

cdr3_nt: TGTGCCAGCAGCCCTGGACAGGGGGAATCACCCCTCCACTTT
cdr3_aa: CASSPGQGESPLHF
j_call: TRBJ1-6
v_call: TRBV27
clone_size: many
d_call: TRBD1

cdr3_nt: TGTGCCACCATTTATGGGGGGTACAATCAGCCCCAGCATTTT
cdr3_aa: CATIYGGYNQPQHF
j_call: TRBJ1-5
v_call: TRBV6-5
clone_size: once
d_call: .

cdr3_nt: TGTGCCAGCAGCGTAGTGGGGCAGCCCCAAGAGACCCAGTACTTC
cdr3_aa: CASSVVGQPQETQYF
j_call: TRBJ2-5
v_call: TRBV9
clone_size: many
d_call: .

cdr3_nt: TGCAGTGCTAGAGATTCTGTATCGGGGAGGAGCTCCTACAATGAGCAGTTCTTC
cdr3_aa: CSARDSVSGRSSYNEQFF
j_call: TRBJ2-1
v_call: TRBV20-1
clone_size: many
d_call: .

cdr3_nt: TGTGCCAGGACTAGCGGGTACACAGATACGCAGTATTTT
cdr3_aa: CARTSGYTDTQYF
j_call: TRBJ2-3
v_call: TRBV2
clone_size: many
d_call: TRBD2

cdr3_nt: TGTGCCAGCACGCGAAACGATTTTCGAGAAGCTTTCTTT
cdr3_aa: CASTRNDFREAFF
j_call: TRBJ1-1
v_call: TRBV6-1
clone_size: many
d_call: .

cdr3_nt: TGTGCCAGCAATCCTAGTAGGATAGGCACCGGGGAGCTGTTTTTT
cdr3_aa: CASNPSRIGTGELFF
j_call: TRBJ2-2
v_call: TRBV2
clone_size: .
d_call: .

cdr3_nt: TGTGCCAGCAGCCAGACAGGGCCGGGTGGCTACACCTTC
cdr3_aa: CASSQTGPGGYTF
j_call: TRBJ1-2
v_call: TRBV14
clone_size: many
d_call: TRBD1

cdr3_nt: TGTGCCAGCTCCTCCGGGGGGGTCGAGCAGTACTTC
cdr3_aa: CASSSGGVEQYF
j_call: TRBJ2-7
v_call: TRBV6-1
clone_size: many
d_call: TRBD2

cdr3_nt: TGTGCCAGCAGCTCATCCGGGACTAGCGGGAGGGTGGGCGAGCTGTTTTTT
cdr3_aa: CASSSSGTSGRVGELFF
j_call: TRBJ2-2
v_call: TRBV9
clone_size: few
d_call: TRBD2

cdr3_nt: TGTGCCAGCAACAACCAGGGGGTCACCTACGAGCAGTACTTC
cdr3_aa: CASNNQGVTYEQYF
j_call: TRBJ2-7
v_call: TRBV27
clone_size: many
d_call: TRBD1

cdr3_nt: TGTGCCAGCAGATTTCTGGAGGGCGCGATTAATCAGCCCCAGCATTTT
cdr3_aa: CASRFLEGAINQPQHF
j_call: TRBJ1-5
v_call: TRBV6-1
clone_size: .
d_call: .

cdr3_nt: TGCAGCGTTGAAGCCCACAGGGGGCGATCGGAGACCCAGTACTTC
cdr3_aa: CSVEAHRGRSETQYF
j_call: TRBJ2-5
v_call: TRBV29-1
clone_size: many
d_call: TRBD1

cdr3_nt: TGTGCCAGCAGTTTAAGGTGGGAAGCGGTAGATCTGAGGACAGATACGCAGTATTTT
cdr3_aa: CASSLRWEAVDLRTDTQYF
j_call: TRBJ2-3
v_call: TRBV12-3/TRBV12-4
clone_size: .
d_call: .

cdr3_nt: TGTGCCAGTAGTATCTTAGAAAGAACTGGTGGCTACACCTTC
cdr3_aa: CASSILERTGGYTF
j_call: TRBJ1-2
v_call: TRBV19
clone_size: many
d_call: .

cdr3_nt: TGTGCCAGCATTCCCGGGACAGGGGGTTACGGGAGGGCCTGGGATCCTGAGCAGTTCTTC
cdr3_aa: CASIPGTGGYGRAWDPEQFF
j_call: TRBJ2-1
v_call: TRBV6-2/TRBV6-3
clone_size: .
d_call: TRBD1

cdr3_nt: TGTGCCAGCAGCATGAGCCCTGGGCAGGGGGGGCGGGAGATCCAGTACTTC
cdr3_aa: CASSMSPGQGGREIQYF
j_call: TRBJ2-5
v_call: TRBV11-3
clone_size: .
d_call: .

cdr3_nt: TGCGCCAGCAGTTCAATATTCGACAGGGGAGGGCAGCCCCAGCATTTT
cdr3_aa: CASSSIFDRGGQPQHF
j_call: TRBJ1-5
v_call: TRBV4-1
clone_size: many
d_call: TRBD1

cdr3_nt: TGTGCCAGCAGGACATTTGTCAGAAACACCGGGGAGCTGTTTTTT
cdr3_aa: CASRTFVRNTGELFF
j_call: TRBJ2-2
v_call: TRBV28
clone_size: .
d_call: .

cdr3_nt: TGTGCCAGCAGCTTGGGGCTAGCAAAAAACTCCTACGAGCAGTACTTC
cdr3_aa: CASSLGLAKNSYEQYF
j_call: TRBJ2-7
v_call: TRBV5-5
clone_size: many
d_call: .

cdr3_nt: TGTGCCAGCAGGCCCGGGACAGGCAACACCGGGGAGCTGTTTTTT
cdr3_aa: CASRPGTGNTGELFF
j_call: TRBJ2-2
v_call: TRBV6-1
clone_size: .
d_call: TRBD1

cdr3_nt: TGTGCCAGCAGCTTTCTAGGTGCTCCTGGAAACACCATATATTTT
cdr3_aa: CASSFLGAPGNTIYF
j_call: TRBJ1-3
v_call: TRBV7-9
clone_size: many
d_call: .

cdr3_nt: TGTGCCAGCAGGTGGGGAGCGGGAGGGAGCTCCTACAATGAGCAGTTCTTC
cdr3_aa: CASRWGAGGSSYNEQFF
j_call: TRBJ2-1
v_call: TRBV7-8
clone_size: medium-sized
d_call: TRBD2

cdr3_nt: TGTGCCAGCAGCTTCCTAGGTCCCACAGATACGCAGTATTTT
cdr3_aa: CASSFLGPTDTQYF
j_call: TRBJ2-3
v_call: TRBV7-2
clone_size: many
d_call: .

cdr3_nt: TGCAGTGCTAGTACCGAGCTGGGGCTCTCCTACAATGAGCAGTTCTTC
cdr3_aa: CSASTELGLSYNEQFF
j_call: TRBJ2-1
v_call: TRBV20-1
clone_size: once
d_call: .